These T cell receptor beta chains were read from a single sample in a study of control samples from healthy donors and cancer patients. This table comes from immunoSEQ multiplex PCR, and its TCRdb copy is limited to in-frame clones, with some not included. Of 100,000 to 150,000 clones listed, less than 90% are singletons. Sequencing was performed on blood. The receptors shown here come from a man aged 18 to 30 in good health. Each CDR3 is given with its conserved first and last residue. Fields, in order: D gene, V gene, clone size, J gene, CDR3 protein, CDR3 DNA. A D gene is named only where the DNA matches it firmly. Some rows mark clone size as missing; the rest say once, few, many or name a class of expanded clone.

d_call: .; v_call: TRBV6-5; clone_size: .; j_call: TRBJ1-1; cdr3_aa: CASSLWDPQDEAFF; cdr3_nt: TGTGCCAGCAGCCTTTGGGACCCCCAGGATGAAGCTTTCTTT
d_call: .; v_call: TRBV7-9; clone_size: .; j_call: TRBJ1-4; cdr3_aa: CASSLARGFHEKLFF; cdr3_nt: TGTGCCAGCAGCTTAGCGCGGGGGTTCCATGAAAAACTGTTTTTT
d_call: .; v_call: TRBV18; clone_size: .; j_call: TRBJ1-5; cdr3_aa: CASSEQGGGNQPQHF; cdr3_nt: TGTGCCAGCTCAGAACAGGGTGGGGGCAATCAGCCCCAGCATTTT
d_call: TRBD2; v_call: TRBV19; clone_size: .; j_call: TRBJ2-7; cdr3_aa: CATSGGSYEQYF; cdr3_nt: TGTGCCACCTCGGGAGGCAGCTACGAGCAGTACTTC
d_call: TRBD1; v_call: TRBV6-2/TRBV6-3; clone_size: .; j_call: TRBJ1-2; cdr3_aa: CASSTGQADYGYTF; cdr3_nt: TGTGCCAGCAGTACGGGACAGGCCGACTATGGCTACACCTTC
d_call: TRBD2; v_call: TRBV24-1; clone_size: few; j_call: TRBJ2-1; cdr3_aa: CATSDPRTLTSEGSYNEQFF; cdr3_nt: TGTGCCACCAGTGACCCAAGAACTTTGACTAGCGAGGGCTCCTACAATGAGCAGTTCTTC
d_call: .; v_call: TRBV7-9; clone_size: .; j_call: TRBJ1-4; cdr3_aa: CASSLGDTNEKLFF; cdr3_nt: TGTGCCAGCAGCTTGGGCGACACTAATGAAAAACTGTTTTTT
d_call: TRBD2; v_call: TRBV5-4; clone_size: once; j_call: TRBJ2-7; cdr3_aa: CASSPGGVSYEQYF; cdr3_nt: TGTGCCAGCAGCCCCGGGGGGGTCTCCTACGAGCAGTACTTC
d_call: .; v_call: TRBV12-3/TRBV12-4; clone_size: .; j_call: TRBJ1-1; cdr3_aa: CASSYTNTEAFF; cdr3_nt: TGTGCCAGCAGTTACACTAACACTGAAGCTTTCTTT
d_call: .; v_call: TRBV28; clone_size: .; j_call: TRBJ1-1; cdr3_aa: CASSPPEGTEAFF; cdr3_nt: TGTGCCAGCAGCCCCCCAGAGGGCACTGAAGCTTTCTTT
d_call: .; v_call: TRBV7-2; clone_size: .; j_call: TRBJ2-5; cdr3_aa: CASSLPGERTQYF; cdr3_nt: TGTGCCAGCAGCTTACCAGGGGAAAGGACCCAGTACTTC
d_call: TRBD2; v_call: TRBV10-3; clone_size: .; j_call: TRBJ2-1; cdr3_aa: CASGTSGNEQFF; cdr3_nt: TGTGCCAGCGGGACTAGTGGCAATGAGCAGTTCTTC
d_call: .; v_call: TRBV27; clone_size: .; j_call: TRBJ2-1; cdr3_aa: CASTPRAPTYNEQFF; cdr3_nt: TGTGCCAGCACCCCCCGGGCCCCGACCTACAATGAGCAGTTCTTC
d_call: TRBD2; v_call: TRBV6-2/TRBV6-3; clone_size: .; j_call: TRBJ2-2; cdr3_aa: CASSFPGFGGSISGELFF; cdr3_nt: TGTGCCAGCAGCTTTCCTGGCTTTGGCGGGAGTATCTCCGGGGAGCTGTTTTTT
d_call: .; v_call: TRBV2; clone_size: .; j_call: TRBJ1-1; cdr3_aa: CASSEQGSFFMNTEAFF; cdr3_nt: TGTGCCAGCAGTGAACAGGGGTCGTTTTTTATGAACACTGAAGCTTTCTTT
d_call: .; v_call: TRBV7-7; clone_size: .; j_call: TRBJ2-2; cdr3_aa: CASSLATQGITGELFF; cdr3_nt: TGTGCCAGCAGCTTGGCTACACAGGGTATTACCGGGGAGCTGTTTTTT
d_call: .; v_call: TRBV12-3/TRBV12-4; clone_size: few; j_call: TRBJ1-2; cdr3_aa: CASSLRGGYTF; cdr3_nt: TGTGCCAGCAGTTTAAGGGGTGGCTACACCTTC
d_call: TRBD2; v_call: TRBV14; clone_size: .; j_call: TRBJ2-1; cdr3_aa: CASSQARSGRSNEQFF; cdr3_nt: TGTGCCAGCAGCCAAGCGAGAAGCGGGAGATCGAATGAGCAGTTCTTC
d_call: TRBD1; v_call: TRBV4-3; clone_size: once; j_call: TRBJ1-1; cdr3_aa: CASSHSGTGNTEAFF; cdr3_nt: TGCGCCAGCAGCCATTCCGGGACAGGGAACACTGAAGCTTTCTTT
d_call: .; v_call: TRBV10-3; clone_size: .; j_call: TRBJ1-2; cdr3_aa: CAISSITQGREHGYTF; cdr3_nt: TGTGCCATCAGTTCTATAACTCAGGGGCGCGAGCATGGCTACACCTTC
d_call: TRBD1; v_call: TRBV5-1; clone_size: .; j_call: TRBJ2-5; cdr3_aa: CASSQTGTGLRTQYF; cdr3_nt: TGCGCCAGCAGCCAAACCGGGACAGGGCTAAGGACCCAGTACTTC
d_call: TRBD2; v_call: TRBV10-3; clone_size: .; j_call: TRBJ2-2; cdr3_aa: CAISVPTSGAGELFF; cdr3_nt: TGTGCCATCAGTGTACCTACTAGCGGTGCCGGGGAGCTGTTTTTT
d_call: .; v_call: TRBV18; clone_size: .; j_call: TRBJ1-1; cdr3_aa: CASSSRKLAYTEAFF; cdr3_nt: TGTGCCAGCTCATCCCGTAAGTTGGCGTACACTGAAGCTTTCTTT
d_call: TRBD1; v_call: TRBV7-3; clone_size: few; j_call: TRBJ1-1; cdr3_aa: CASSRPGTGMNTEAFF; cdr3_nt: TGTGCCAGCAGCCGTCCCGGGACAGGGATGAACACTGAAGCTTTCTTT
d_call: .; v_call: TRBV11-2; clone_size: .; j_call: TRBJ1-5; cdr3_aa: CASSLRTAGIGSNQPQHF; cdr3_nt: TGTGCCAGCAGTCTCAGGACAGCGGGGATTGGGAGCAATCAGCCCCAGCATTTT
d_call: TRBD1; v_call: TRBV12-3/TRBV12-4; clone_size: few; j_call: TRBJ2-7; cdr3_aa: CASGRTGEQYF; cdr3_nt: TGTGCCAGCGGACGGACAGGCGAGCAGTACTTC
d_call: .; v_call: TRBV21-1; clone_size: .; j_call: TRBJ1-1; cdr3_aa: CASSKAGTGVPEAFF; cdr3_nt: TGTGCCAGCAGCAAAGCGGGGACAGGGGTACCTGAAGCTTTCTTT
d_call: .; v_call: TRBV25-1; clone_size: .; j_call: TRBJ1-5; cdr3_aa: CASSDGSRIGPQHF; cdr3_nt: TGTGCCAGCAGTGACGGGTCCAGAATCGGGCCCCAGCATTTT
d_call: .; v_call: TRBV30; clone_size: .; j_call: TRBJ2-7; cdr3_aa: CAWGSSSYEQYF; cdr3_nt: TGTGCCTGGGGGAGTTCCTCCTACGAGCAGTACTTC
d_call: .; v_call: TRBV21-1; clone_size: .; j_call: TRBJ2-3; cdr3_aa: CASSPVVVVTDTQYF; cdr3_nt: TGTGCCAGCAGCCCCGTGGTGGTCGTTACAGATACGCAGTATTTT
d_call: .; v_call: TRBV6-5; clone_size: .; j_call: TRBJ1-5; cdr3_aa: CASGDGSNQPQHF; cdr3_nt: TGTGCCAGCGGAGACGGTAGCAATCAGCCCCAGCATTTT
d_call: .; v_call: TRBV7-3; clone_size: .; j_call: TRBJ1-2; cdr3_aa: CASSLTGSSNYGYTF; cdr3_nt: TGTGCCAGCAGCTTAACGGGGTCCTCTAACTATGGCTACACCTTC
d_call: TRBD1; v_call: TRBV4-1; clone_size: .; j_call: TRBJ2-3; cdr3_aa: CASTRQGVADTQYF; cdr3_nt: TGCGCCAGCACCAGACAGGGTGTTGCAGATACGCAGTATTTT
d_call: TRBD2; v_call: TRBV7-2; clone_size: .; j_call: TRBJ2-3; cdr3_aa: CATSLAGSDTQYF; cdr3_nt: TGTGCCACCTCCCTAGCGGGGTCAGATACGCAGTATTTT
d_call: TRBD2; v_call: TRBV5-4; clone_size: .; j_call: TRBJ2-3; cdr3_aa: CASSWTSGRGTDTQYF; cdr3_nt: TGTGCCAGCAGCTGGACTAGCGGTAGGGGCACAGATACGCAGTATTTT
d_call: .; v_call: TRBV14; clone_size: .; j_call: TRBJ2-2; cdr3_aa: CASSRRHPGRSTGELFF; cdr3_nt: TGTGCCAGCAGCCGCCGACACCCTGGACGGTCCACCGGGGAGCTGTTTTTT
d_call: .; v_call: TRBV9; clone_size: .; j_call: TRBJ2-3; cdr3_aa: CASSVGVGSTDTQYF; cdr3_nt: TGTGCCAGCAGCGTAGGGGTAGGCAGCACAGATACGCAGTATTTT
d_call: .; v_call: TRBV4-3; clone_size: .; j_call: TRBJ1-3; cdr3_aa: CASSQYRESNTIYF; cdr3_nt: TGCGCCAGCAGCCAATACAGGGAGTCAAACACCATATATTTT
d_call: TRBD2; v_call: TRBV19; clone_size: .; j_call: TRBJ2-7; cdr3_aa: CASSKVLAGSYEQYF; cdr3_nt: TGTGCCAGTAGTAAGGTACTAGCGGGCTCCTACGAGCAGTACTTC
d_call: .; v_call: TRBV9; clone_size: .; j_call: TRBJ2-3; cdr3_aa: CASSDGRGTDTQYF; cdr3_nt: TGTGCCAGCAGCGACGGACGGGGAACAGATACGCAGTATTTT
d_call: .; v_call: TRBV7-7; clone_size: .; j_call: TRBJ2-1; cdr3_aa: CASSSTRSPKNEQFF; cdr3_nt: TGTGCCAGCAGCTCGACTAGATCCCCCAAAAATGAGCAGTTCTTC
d_call: .; v_call: TRBV6-2/TRBV6-3; clone_size: .; j_call: TRBJ2-7; cdr3_aa: CASSSSLDEQYF; cdr3_nt: .
d_call: .; v_call: TRBV2; clone_size: .; j_call: TRBJ2-1; cdr3_aa: CASTSSSYNEQFF; cdr3_nt: TGTGCCAGCACAAGCAGCTCCTACAATGAGCAGTTCTTC
d_call: .; v_call: TRBV6-5; clone_size: once; j_call: TRBJ2-7; cdr3_aa: CASSLLGWGGNEQYF; cdr3_nt: TGTGCCAGCAGTCTCCTTGGTTGGGGGGGCAACGAGCAGTACTTC
d_call: TRBD1; v_call: TRBV30; clone_size: .; j_call: TRBJ1-1; cdr3_aa: CAWSRQGWNTEAFF; cdr3_nt: TGTGCCTGGAGTAGACAGGGTTGGAACACTGAAGCTTTCTTT
d_call: .; v_call: TRBV14; clone_size: .; j_call: TRBJ1-1; cdr3_aa: CASSQDYGGGAFF; cdr3_nt: TGTGCCAGCAGCCAGGATTACGGGGGGGGAGCTTTCTTT
d_call: .; v_call: TRBV12-3/TRBV12-4; clone_size: once; j_call: TRBJ2-7; cdr3_aa: CASSLRGDEQYF; cdr3_nt: TGTGCCAGCAGTTTAAGGGGAGACGAGCAGTACTTC
d_call: .; v_call: TRBV6-6; clone_size: .; j_call: TRBJ2-1; cdr3_aa: CASSYTGGQGEQFF; cdr3_nt: TGTGCCAGCAGTTATACTGGGGGGCAGGGGGAGCAGTTCTTC
d_call: TRBD2; v_call: TRBV4-2; clone_size: .; j_call: TRBJ2-5; cdr3_aa: CASSQDLATSGRGWETQYF; cdr3_nt: TGTGCCAGCAGCCAAGATCTGGCGACTAGCGGGAGGGGGTGGGAGACCCAGTACTTC